This TCR beta chain comes out of a study of Ad26.COV2.S vaccination and SARS-CoV-2 variants (dated by TCRdb to the early 2020s). Concerning the study at large: Donors in the vaccine arm were drawn from COV1001, a phase I-IIa trial of Ad26.COV2.S in healthy adults that was multicentre, randomized, double-blind and placebo-controlled. Dosing of Ad26.COV2.S was intramuscular, at either 5x10^10 or 1x10^11 viral particles, delivered as one shot or as two shots spaced 56 days apart. TCRbeta repertoire sequencing served as the tool for gauging how specific and how broad the SARS-CoV-2-reactive T cell receptors were following Ad26.COV2.S vaccination. A total of about 30 samples were included in the TCR-sequenced set, comprising 19 Ad26.COV2.S vaccine recipients, 5 placebo recipients and 8 SARS-CoV-2 convalescent individuals. Trial participants were randomized into five groups of five, in which low-dose or high-dose Ad26.COV2.S was given once or twice, or placebo was given on both occasions. Investigators did not know the trial group allocation while performing experiments and assessing outcomes.

Worth noting for this clone: Its cognate antigen has yet to be identified. No much larger clone exists at a distance of one base, and base qualities are not known.

The study at large found these results: After vaccination, substantial breadth of spike-specific CD8+ and CD4+ T cell responses was reported. Spike-specific TCR breadth was higher in Ad26.COV2.S recipients than in placebo recipients (P = 0.0014). The study was not powered to compare responses between vaccine doses or regimens. According to the authors, total T cell responses may have been underestimated by the TCR breadth and depth analyses. Vaccine and placebo recipients had comparable non-spike TCR breadth, which fits with the vaccine containing only spike.

The immunoSEQ Assay was used to sequence TCRbeta CDR3 regions. After extraction, genomic DNA underwent amplification by bias-controlled multiplex PCR, followed by high-throughput sequencing. Under the source paper's analysis protocol: Collapsing and filtering of sequences were performed to quantify the absolute abundance of each unique TCRbeta CDR3 region. T cell fraction was estimated by normalization of TCRbeta template counts to usable DNA, with usable DNA being measured through amplification of reference genes present in all nucleated cells. Repertoire TCRs were annotated as SARS-CoV-2-specific by exact matching of V gene, CDR3 amino acid sequence and J gene to a known reactive TCR set. The reference SARS-CoV-2 TCR set came from MIRA and was filtered for enrichment in COVID-19-positive ImmuneCODE repertoires, removing public or cross-reactive TCRs. Using the MIRA antigens, annotated TCRs were further analysed by specific ORF or by position within an ORF. Breadth was defined as annotated unique rearrangements over total unique productive rearrangements; depth was the summed frequency of those rearrangements. Two-sided Wilcoxon rank-sum tests were applied when comparing TCR breadth between groups. TCRdb took over this immuneACCESS table, retaining in-frame rearrangements with V and J assigned. Such tables are incomplete; in checked studies, under half of the missing clones stem from an unresolved V gene, and the remainder is unexplained. V, J and clone size were drawn from that table, and D and trimming were deduced from the DNA. The sample includes roughly 420,000 clones, with roughly 89% observed a single time. The top ten clones comprise around 2.6% of the sample.

Reading the label with the study, this specimen's treatment or condition is: 15 to 20 received Ad26.COV2.S at low or high dose, single or two shots; 5 received placebo; per-sample allocation not given. For vaccine and placebo recipients, repertoires were sequenced using samples collected on day 63 after the first injection. Between 29 July and 7 August 2020, Cohort 1b enrolled around 24 adults aged 18-55 years at one site in Boston, USA. Ad26.COV2.S was a replication-incompetent adenovirus type 26 vector that expressed a prefusion-stabilized SARS-CoV-2 spike protein derived from the original Wuhan strain. The CDR3 has 15 amino acids, counting the end cysteine and phenylalanine. Left in the record is the CDR3 DNA by itself, 45 bases read in frame from the first base. At the junction V is shortened by 3 bases and J by 1 base, with 11 bases in between. Reading the germline V gene gives CDR1 KGHSH and CDR2 LQKENI.

This receptor was obtained from a person between 18 and 60 years old who received the Ad26.COV2.S COVID-19 vaccine or a placebo. Material: peripheral blood, obtained in a trial of Ad26.COV2.S vaccine versus placebo. The chain is made from TRBV18 and TRBJ2-3; there is no confident call for the D gene. The DNA sequence is given as TGTGCCAGCTCACCGATGGTTAGGGGCACAGATACGCAGTATTTT. This sequence encodes CASSPMVRGTDTQYF.